This record concerns one T cell receptor beta chain sequence. Its antigen is currently unknown. This specimen belongs to a study of cytomegalovirus exposure and HLA in healthy donors. Whole-study results and caveats: Sequencing had likely introduced a cluster of highly shared sequence variants as an artifact.

The CDR3 loop spans 16 amino acids. Between the trimmed V and J ends, which lost 5 bases and 2 bases, there was a span of 18 bases. Germline V gene sequence: CDR1 MGHDK, CDR2 SYGVNS. Both 60 Vbeta primers and 13 Jbeta primers went into the PCR. Sequencing used immunoSEQ multiplex PCR; TCRdb keeps in-frame clones, though not all of them. Among approximately 150,000 clones listed, around 79% were seen once. This clonotype was obtained from a human donor in good health. The specimen was PBMCs. The chain recombines TRBV25-1 with TRBJ1-1, with a weak D call TRBD1 (6 bases). This CDR3 reads CASSTKYGTPNTEAFF. The CDR3 nucleotides are TGTGCCAGCAGTACCAAATACGGGACACCTAACACTGAAGCTTTCTTT.